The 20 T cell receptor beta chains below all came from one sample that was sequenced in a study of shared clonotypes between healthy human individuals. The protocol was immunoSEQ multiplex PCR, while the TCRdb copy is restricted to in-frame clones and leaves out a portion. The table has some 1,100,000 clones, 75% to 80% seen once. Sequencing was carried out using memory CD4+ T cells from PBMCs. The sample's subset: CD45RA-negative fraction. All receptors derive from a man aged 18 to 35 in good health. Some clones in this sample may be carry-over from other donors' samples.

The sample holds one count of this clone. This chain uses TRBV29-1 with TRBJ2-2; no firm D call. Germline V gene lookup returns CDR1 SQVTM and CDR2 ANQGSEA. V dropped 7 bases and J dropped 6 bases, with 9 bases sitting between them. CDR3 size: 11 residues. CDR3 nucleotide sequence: TGCAGCGGTATTAGAGCCGGGGAGCTGTTTTTT. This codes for CSGIRAGELFF.

CDR3 DNA sequence: TGTGCCAGCAGGGATTCCGCTAGCGGGAACACAGATACGCAGTATTTT. It is translated as CASRDSASGNTDTQYF. V gene TRBV6-6 combines with J gene TRBJ2-3; 9 bases map to TRBD2. The germline V gene encodes CDR1 MNHNY and CDR2 SVGAGI (reference sequence). This CDR3 has 16 amino acids. The J segment lost 2 bases and the V segment lost 6 bases, leaving 9 bases of the junction unmatched.

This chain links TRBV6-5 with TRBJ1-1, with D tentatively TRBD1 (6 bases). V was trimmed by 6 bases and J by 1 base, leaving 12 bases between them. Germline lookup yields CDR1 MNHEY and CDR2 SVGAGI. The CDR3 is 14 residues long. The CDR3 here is CASRLPQGNTEAFF. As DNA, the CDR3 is TGTGCCAGCAGACTACCACAGGGGAACACTGAAGCTTTCTTT.

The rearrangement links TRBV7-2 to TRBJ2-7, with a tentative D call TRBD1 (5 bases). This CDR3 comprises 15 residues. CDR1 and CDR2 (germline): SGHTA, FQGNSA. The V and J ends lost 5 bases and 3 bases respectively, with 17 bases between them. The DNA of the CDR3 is TGTGCCAGCAGCCTCCGCCAGGGCTCACACTACGAGCAGTACTTC. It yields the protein CASSLRQGSHYEQYF.

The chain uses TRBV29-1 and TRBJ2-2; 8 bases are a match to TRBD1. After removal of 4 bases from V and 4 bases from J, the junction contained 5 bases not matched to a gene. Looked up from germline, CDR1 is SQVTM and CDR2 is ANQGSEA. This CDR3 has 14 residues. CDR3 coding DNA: TGCAGCGTTGTAGGACAGGGTAGCACCGGGGAGCTGTTTTTT. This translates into CSVVGQGSTGELFF.

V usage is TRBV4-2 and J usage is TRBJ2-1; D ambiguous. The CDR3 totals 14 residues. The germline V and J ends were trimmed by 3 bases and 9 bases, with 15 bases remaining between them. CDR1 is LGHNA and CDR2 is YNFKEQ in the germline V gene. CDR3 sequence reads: CASSHDSPGSEQFF. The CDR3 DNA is TGTGCCAGCAGCCACGACTCCCCCGGTAGTGAGCAGTTCTTC.

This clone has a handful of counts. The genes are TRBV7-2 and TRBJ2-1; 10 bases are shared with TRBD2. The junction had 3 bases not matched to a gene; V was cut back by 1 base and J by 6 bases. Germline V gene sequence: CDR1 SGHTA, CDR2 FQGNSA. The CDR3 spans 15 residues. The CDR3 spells CASSLEGLASNEQFF. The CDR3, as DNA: TGTGCCAGCAGCTTAGAGGGACTAGCGTCCAATGAGCAGTTCTTC.

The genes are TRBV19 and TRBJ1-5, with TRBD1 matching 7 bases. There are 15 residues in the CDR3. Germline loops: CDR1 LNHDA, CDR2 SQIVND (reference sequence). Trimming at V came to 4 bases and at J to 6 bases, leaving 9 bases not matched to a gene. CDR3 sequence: CASSTGTVGSQPQHF. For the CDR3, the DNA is TGTGCCAGTAGTACCGGGACAGTCGGCAGTCAGCCCCAGCATTTT.

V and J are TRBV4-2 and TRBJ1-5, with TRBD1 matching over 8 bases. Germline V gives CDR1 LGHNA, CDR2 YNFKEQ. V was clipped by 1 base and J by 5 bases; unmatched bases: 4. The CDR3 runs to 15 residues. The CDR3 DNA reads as TGTGCCAGCAGCCAAGGGACAGGGTATCATCAGCCCCAGCATTTT. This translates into CASSQGTGYHQPQHF.

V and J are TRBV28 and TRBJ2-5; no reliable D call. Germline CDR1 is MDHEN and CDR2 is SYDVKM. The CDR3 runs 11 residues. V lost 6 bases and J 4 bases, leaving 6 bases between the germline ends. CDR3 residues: CASRTGETQYF. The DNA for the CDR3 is TGTGCCAGCAGGACGGGAGAGACCCAGTACTTC. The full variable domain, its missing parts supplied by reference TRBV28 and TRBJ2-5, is DVKVTQSSRYLVKRTGEKVFLECVQDMDHENMFWYRQDPGLGLRLIYFSYDVKMKEKGDIPEGYSVSREKKERFSLILESASTNQTSMYLCASRTGETQYFGPGTRLLVL.

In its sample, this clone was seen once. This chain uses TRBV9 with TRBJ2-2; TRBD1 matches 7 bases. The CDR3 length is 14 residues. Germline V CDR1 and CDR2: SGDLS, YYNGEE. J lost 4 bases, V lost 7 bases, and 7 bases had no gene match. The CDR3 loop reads CASRTGESTGELFF. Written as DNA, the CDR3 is TGTGCCAGCCGAACAGGGGAAAGCACCGGGGAGCTGTTTTTT.

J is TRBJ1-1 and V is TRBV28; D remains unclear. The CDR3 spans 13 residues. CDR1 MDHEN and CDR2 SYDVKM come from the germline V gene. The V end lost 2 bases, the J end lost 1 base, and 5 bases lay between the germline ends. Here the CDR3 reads CASSLGWNTEAFF. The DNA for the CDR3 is TGTGCCAGCAGTTTAGGTTGGAACACTGAAGCTTTCTTT.

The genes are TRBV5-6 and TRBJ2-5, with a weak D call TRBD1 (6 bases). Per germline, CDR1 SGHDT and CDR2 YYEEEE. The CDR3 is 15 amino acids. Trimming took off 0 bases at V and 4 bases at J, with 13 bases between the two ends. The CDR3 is CASSLVGSRGETQYF. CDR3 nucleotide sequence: TGTGCCAGCAGCTTGGTGGGCTCCAGGGGAGAGACCCAGTACTTC.

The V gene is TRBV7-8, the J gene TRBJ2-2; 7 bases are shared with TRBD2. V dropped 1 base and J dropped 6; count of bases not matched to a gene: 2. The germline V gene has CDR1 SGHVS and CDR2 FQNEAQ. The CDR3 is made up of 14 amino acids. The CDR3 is CASSLGTRSGELFF. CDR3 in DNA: TGTGCCAGCAGCTTAGGGACTAGGTCCGGGGAGCTGTTTTTT.

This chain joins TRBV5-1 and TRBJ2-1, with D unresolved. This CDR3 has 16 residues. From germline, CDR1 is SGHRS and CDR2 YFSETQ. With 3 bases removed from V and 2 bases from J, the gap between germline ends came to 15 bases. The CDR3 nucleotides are TGCGCCAGCAGCTCCCGGGTCGGGTTAGCCTACAATGAGCAGTTCTTC. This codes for CASSSRVGLAYNEQFF. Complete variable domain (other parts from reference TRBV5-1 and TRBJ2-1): KAGVTQTPRYLIKTRGQQVTLSCSPISGHRSVSWYQQTPGQGLQFLFEYFSETQRNKGNFPGRFSGRQFSNSRSEMNVSTLELGDSALYLCASSSRVGLAYNEQFFGPGTRLTVL.

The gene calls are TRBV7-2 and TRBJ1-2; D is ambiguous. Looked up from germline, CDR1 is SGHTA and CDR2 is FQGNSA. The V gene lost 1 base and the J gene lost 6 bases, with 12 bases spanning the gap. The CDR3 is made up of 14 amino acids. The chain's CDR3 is CASSLELLTHGYTF. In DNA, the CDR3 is TGTGCCAGCAGCTTAGAGCTCTTAACTCATGGCTACACCTTC.

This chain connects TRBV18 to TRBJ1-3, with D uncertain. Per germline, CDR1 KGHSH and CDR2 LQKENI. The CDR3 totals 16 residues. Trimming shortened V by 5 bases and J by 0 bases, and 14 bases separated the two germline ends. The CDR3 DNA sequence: TGTGCCAGCTCAAATCCGAGTCCTCGCTCTGGAAACACCATATATTTT. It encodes CASSNPSPRSGNTIYF.

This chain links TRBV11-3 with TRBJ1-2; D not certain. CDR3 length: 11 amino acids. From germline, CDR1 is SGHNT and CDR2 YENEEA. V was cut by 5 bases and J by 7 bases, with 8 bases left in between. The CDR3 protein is CASSRLGGYTF. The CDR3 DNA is TGTGCCAGCAGCCGCCTCGGTGGCTACACCTTC.

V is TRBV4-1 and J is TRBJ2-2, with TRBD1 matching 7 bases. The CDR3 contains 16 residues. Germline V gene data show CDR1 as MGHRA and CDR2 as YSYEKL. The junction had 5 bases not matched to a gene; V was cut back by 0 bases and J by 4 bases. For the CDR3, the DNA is TGCGCCAGCAGCCAAGAACAGGGGCGCGGCACCGGGGAGCTGTTTTTT. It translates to CASSQEQGRGTGELFF.

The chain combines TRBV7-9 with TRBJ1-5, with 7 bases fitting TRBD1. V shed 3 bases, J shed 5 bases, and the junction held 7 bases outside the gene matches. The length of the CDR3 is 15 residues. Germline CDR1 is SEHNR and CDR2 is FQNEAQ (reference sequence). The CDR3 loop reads CASSFDGTADQPQHF. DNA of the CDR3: TGTGCCAGCAGCTTTGACGGGACAGCAGATCAGCCCCAGCATTTT.